The 25 T cell receptor beta chains listed next were all sequenced from one sample in a study of radiation and T cells in renal cell carcinoma. The sample's time point: baseline pretreatment blood. Treatment reported: 15 Gy SBRT to primary tumor, nephrectomy 4 weeks later. Here immunoSEQ multiplex PCR was the method, and the copy in TCRdb shows in-frame clones only, minus some. The data hold 120,000 to 150,000 clones, with roughly 85% observed a single time. Sample: blood, taken from a patient whose treatment included radiotherapy and nephrectomy. The receptor set was obtained from a woman between 45 and 60 years old with renal cell carcinoma.

This clone was picked up one time. The chain carries TRBV19 and TRBJ2-2, with 8 bases matching TRBD1. After removal of 6 bases from V and 7 bases from J, the junction contained 13 bases not matched to a gene. Per the germline V gene, CDR1 is LNHDA and CDR2 is SQIVND (reference sequence). The CDR3 has 16 residues. The CDR3 is CASSPLDRVKDGELFF. DNA for the CDR3: TGTGCCAGTAGCCCCTTGGACAGGGTGAAGGACGGGGAGCTGTTTTTT.

This clone was counted only a few times. The chain links TRBV6-5 to TRBJ2-1; 9 nucleotides line up with TRBD2. The V gene's germline CDR1 is MNHEY and CDR2 SVGAGI. This CDR3 is 15 amino acids long. V lost 5 bases, J lost 9 bases, and 11 bases stayed unmatched. CDR3 in DNA: TGTGCCAGCAGTACCCCAGCGGGAGGCCTGGGTGAGCAGTTCTTC. It yields the protein CASSTPAGGLGEQFF.

The genes are TRBV10-3 and TRBJ2-1, with a tentative D call TRBD1 (6 bases). The germline V and J ends were trimmed by 3 bases and 8 bases, with 8 bases remaining between them. The CDR3 totals 12 residues. Germline lookup yields CDR1 ENHRY and CDR2 SYGVKD. This CDR3 is CAISDGGDEQFF. The DNA of the CDR3 is TGTGCCATCAGTGATGGGGGCGATGAGCAGTTCTTC.

V is TRBV4-3 and J is TRBJ1-5; a possible D gene is TRBD1 (5 bases). CDR1 is LGHNA, CDR2 YSLEER, per germline. This CDR3 region has 15 residues. V was shortened by 3 bases and J by 2 bases, with 11 bases between the two germline ends. The CDR3 DNA reads as TGCGCCAGCAGCCAGGGGGGGGATGGCAATCAGCCCCAGCATTTT. Translation gives CASSQGGDGNQPQHF.

This clone appeared a single time. The chain recombines TRBV5-1 with TRBJ2-1; 7 bases map to TRBD1. Trimming at V came to 1 base and at J to 12 bases, leaving 7 bases not matched to a gene. In germline, CDR1 is SGHRS, CDR2 YFSETQ. The CDR3 totals 13 residues. The CDR3 bases are TGCGCCAGCAGCTTGAAACAGGGGAGAAGGCAGTTCTTC. Protein product: CASSLKQGRRQFF.

The V call is TRBV30, the J call TRBJ1-6, with 9 positions matching TRBD1. CDR1 GTSNPN and CDR2 SVGIG come from the germline V gene (reference sequence). The CDR3 runs to 13 residues. The V segment lost 6 bases and the J segment 6 bases; nucleotides outside the gene matches: 3. In nucleotides, the CDR3 is TGTGCCTGCCAGGACAGGGGTAATTCACCCCTCCACTTT. Amino acid sequence: CACQDRGNSPLHF.

The chain joins TRBV4-1 to TRBJ1-2; weak D call: TRBD1 (5 bases). CDR1 is MGHRA and CDR2 is YSYEKL in the germline V gene. V was cut by 1 base and J by 8 bases, with 17 bases left in between. This CDR3 has 15 amino acids. For the CDR3, the DNA is TGCGCCAGCAGCCAAGCGAGCAGGGAGGCGGGCGGCTACACCTTC. Protein product: CASSQASREAGGYTF.

The rearrangement joins TRBV20-1 to TRBJ2-1; perhaps TRBD2 as D (5 bases). V gave up 6 bases and J gave up 12 bases, with 12 bases separating them. CDR1 DFQATT and CDR2 SNEGSKA come from the germline V gene (reference sequence). The CDR3 length is 10 residues. CDR3 coding DNA: TGCAGTGCCCTATTCGGGGTGCAGTTCTTC. Translated: CSALFGVQFF.

The V call is TRBV7-2, the J call TRBJ1-2; D ambiguous. CDR3 length: 11 amino acids. The V gene's germline CDR1 is SGHTA and CDR2 FQGNSA. The V end was cut by 1 base, the J end by 8 bases, with 5 bases between. Here the CDR3 reads CASSLEGGYTF. The CDR3 coding sequence is TGTGCCAGCAGCTTAGAAGGAGGCTACACCTTC.

The sample holds a few counts of this clone. The V gene is TRBV6-1, the J gene TRBJ1-1; no definite D call. Looked up from germline, CDR1 is MNHNS and CDR2 is SASEGT. The germline V and J ends were trimmed by 8 bases and 9 bases, with 22 bases remaining between them. This CDR3 is built from 14 residues. For the CDR3, the DNA is TGTGCCAGCCTCCCGCAAGGGCAGTCAAGCCAAGCTTTCTTT. Protein product: CASLPQGQSSQAFF.

This clone has a single count. This CDR3 reads CASRNGGDINEKLFF. In nucleotides, the CDR3 is TGTGCCAGCAGAAACGGGGGGGATATTAATGAAAAACTGTTTTTT. This chain joins TRBV6-5 and TRBJ1-4; a possible D gene is TRBD1 (5 bases). The germline V and J ends were trimmed by 6 bases and 4 bases, with 15 bases remaining between them. The germline V gene has CDR1 MNHEY and CDR2 SVGAGI. The CDR3 extends over 15 amino acids.

The chain recombines TRBV5-1 with TRBJ2-3; no firm D call. V was trimmed by 1 base and J by 3 bases, leaving 9 bases between them. CDR3 size: 14 residues. CDR1 and CDR2 (germline): SGHRS, YFSETQ. CDR3 protein: CASSLLQTTDTQYF. The CDR3 DNA reads TGCGCCAGCAGCTTGTTACAAACGACAGATACGCAGTATTTT.

The V and J genes are TRBV30 and TRBJ2-2; 9 bases fit TRBD1. The V gene's germline CDR1 is GTSNPN and CDR2 SVGIG (reference sequence). The J segment lost 5 bases and the V segment lost 3 bases, leaving 4 bases of the junction unmatched. The CDR3 is 14 residues long. In nucleotides, the CDR3 is TGTGCCTGGAGCAACAGGGGGCATACCGGGGAGCTGTTTTTT. It translates to CAWSNRGHTGELFF. The variable domain in full, with the rest retrieved from reference TRBV30 and TRBJ2-2, is SQTIHQWPATLVQPVGSPLSLECTVEGTSNPNLYWYRQAAGRGLQLLFYSVGIGQISSEVPQNLSASRPQDRQFILSSKKLLLSDSGFYLCAWSNRGHTGELFFGEGSRLTVL.

This clone was counted a single time. This chain connects TRBV4-3 to TRBJ2-3; 9 bases are shared with TRBD1. This CDR3 is built from 17 residues. CDR1 and CDR2 from the germline V gene are LGHNA and YSLEER. The trim removed 0 bases at V and 2 bases at J, leaving 6 bases unmatched. The CDR3 DNA is TGCGCCAGCAGCCAAGAAATGACAGGGGGGCTCACAGATACGCAGTATTTT. Its protein product is CASSQEMTGGLTDTQYF.

This chain connects TRBV4-1 to TRBJ2-5; 12 bases align to TRBD1. Germline values: CDR1 MGHRA, CDR2 YSYEKL. The J segment lost 5 bases and the V segment lost 0 bases, leaving 7 bases of the junction unmatched. The CDR3 extends over 17 amino acids. The CDR3 coding sequence is TGCGCCAGCAGCCAAGACCCGAGGGACAGGGGGCTGGAGACCCAGTACTTC. Protein: CASSQDPRDRGLETQYF.

This chain links TRBV28 with TRBJ2-1, with D unclear. Germline CDR1 and CDR2: MDHEN and SYDVKM. Trimming pared 7 bases from V and 9 bases from J, leaving 13 bases between. The CDR3 sequence is 12 residues long. The CDR3 sequence is CASTSPWGEQFF. The CDR3 bases are TGTGCCAGCACCTCCCCATGGGGTGAGCAGTTCTTC.

This clone was observed a handful of times. V usage is TRBV7-9 and J usage is TRBJ2-3; 11 positions match TRBD2. This CDR3 has 15 residues. The trim removed 3 bases at V and 3 bases at J, leaving 2 bases unmatched. In germline, CDR1 is SEHNR, CDR2 FQNEAQ (reference sequence). CDR3 nucleotide sequence: TGTGCCAGCAGCTTCACTAGCGGGAGAACAGATACGCAGTATTTT. This gives the protein CASSFTSGRTDTQYF.

The CDR3 spells CASSVGSSGSMGFTEQYF. CDR3 in DNA: TGTGCCAGCAGCGTAGGTTCTAGCGGGAGTATGGGATTCACCGAGCAGTACTTC. The chain combines TRBV9 with TRBJ2-7, with 10 positions matching TRBD2. CDR1 SGDLS and CDR2 YYNGEE come from the germline V gene. V lost 0 bases and J lost 6; bases outside the gene matches: 15. The CDR3 is 18 amino acids.

This chain links TRBV7-9 with TRBJ2-7; 10 bases map to TRBD2. From germline, CDR1 is SEHNR and CDR2 FQNEAQ (reference sequence). V was clipped by 3 bases and J by 6 bases; unmatched bases: 5. The CDR3 totals 14 residues. The CDR3 sequence: CASSFLAGDREQYF. For the CDR3, the DNA is TGTGCCAGCAGCTTTCTAGCGGGAGATCGCGAGCAGTACTTC.

The chain carries TRBV9 and TRBJ1-1; the D gene is possibly TRBD1 (6 bases). Trimming shortened V by 0 bases and J by 0 bases, and 12 bases separated the two germline ends. This CDR3 is 16 amino acids long. Germline lookup yields CDR1 SGDLS and CDR2 YYNGEE. Here the CDR3 reads CASSVGGGAVNTEAFF. Written as DNA, the CDR3 is TGTGCCAGCAGCGTAGGTGGGGGGGCTGTGAACACTGAAGCTTTCTTT.

This chain links TRBV4-3 with TRBJ2-7; D might be TRBD1 (6 bases). Trimming removed 4 bases from V and 5 bases from J, with 12 bases in between. The CDR3 is 13 residues long. Germline V CDR1 and CDR2: LGHNA, YSLEER. The CDR3: CASSPRQDNEQYF. The CDR3 DNA sequence: TGCGCCAGCAGCCCTCGACAGGATAACGAGCAGTACTTC.

The V call is TRBV5-4, the J call TRBJ1-1, with TRBD1 as a possible D gene (6 bases). This CDR3 has 14 amino acids. CDR1 is SGHNT, CDR2 YYREEE, per germline (reference sequence). V was pared by 7 bases and J by 0 bases, with 13 bases between. The CDR3: CASERTGMNTEAFF. The CDR3 nucleotides read TGTGCCAGCGAGCGAACAGGGATGAACACTGAAGCTTTCTTT.

The V and J genes are TRBV29-1 and TRBJ2-1, with TRBD2 matching 9 bases. V lost 4 bases and J lost 2; bases outside the gene matches: 3. The CDR3 spans 14 residues. The germline CDR1 and CDR2 sequences are SQVTM and ANQGSEA. CDR3 nucleotide sequence: TGCAGCGTTGGCCTAGCGGGACCCTACAATGAGCAGTTCTTC. Amino acids: CSVGLAGPYNEQFF.

V is TRBV9 and J is TRBJ2-1; possibly TRBD1 or TRBD2 for D (5 bases each). Between the trimmed V and J ends, which lost 9 bases and 8 bases, there was a span of 27 bases. Per the germline V gene, CDR1 is SGDLS and CDR2 is YYNGEE. The CDR3 covers 16 residues. The DNA for the CDR3 is TGTGCCACAACACCGAGGGGAGACAACCGAGGCGATGAGCAGTTCTTC. Its protein is CATTPRGDNRGDEQFF. Drawing the rest from reference TRBV9 and TRBJ2-1, the complete variable domain is DSGVTQTPKHLITATGQRVTLRCSPRSGDLSVYWYQQSLDQGLQFLIQYYNGEERAKGNILERFSAQQFPDLHSELNLSSLELGDSALYFCATTPRGDNRGDEQFFGPGTRLTVL.

V is TRBV30 and J is TRBJ2-3; 8 bases align to TRBD1. The CDR3 runs 15 residues. Trimming removed 4 bases from V and 2 bases from J; junction bases left unmatched: 8. Germline V gene lookup returns CDR1 GTSNPN and CDR2 SVGIG (reference sequence). CDR3 coding DNA: TGTGCCTGGACCCCGACAGGGGCGCTCACAGATACGCAGTATTTT. Translation gives CAWTPTGALTDTQYF.